The 21 T cell receptor beta chains given below trace back to one sample, sequenced in a study of blood T cell repertoires in COVID-19. Data came from immunoSEQ multiplex PCR; TCRdb stores just in-frame clones and leaves some out. The sample lists 120,000 or so clones, 88% occurring once. The sequencing sample was made of peripheral blood. Source of these receptors: a human donor in a cohort sampled during active COVID-19.

This clone was detected only a few times. The chain carries TRBV3-1 (or the pseudogene TRBV3-2) and TRBJ2-7; TRBD1 agrees at 7 bases. Per the germline V gene, CDR1 is LGHDT and CDR2 is YNNKEL (reference sequence). With 4 bases clipped from V and 0 bases from J, the junction kept 12 bases outside the gene matches. This CDR3 has 17 amino acids. Here the CDR3 reads CASSPVQSGTASYEQYF. For the CDR3, the DNA is TGTGCCAGCAGCCCGGTCCAGTCCGGGACAGCCTCCTACGAGCAGTACTTC.

J is TRBJ1-6 and V is TRBV27; 7 bases fit TRBD1. V was clipped by 3 bases and J by 11 bases; unmatched bases: 4. The CDR3 spans 13 residues. Germline loops: CDR1 MNHEY, CDR2 SMNVEV (reference sequence). CDR3: CASSFDREAPLHF. For the CDR3, the DNA is TGTGCCAGCAGTTTCGACAGGGAGGCACCCCTCCACTTT.

This clone was seen more than once but under ten times. The chain couples TRBV5-4 to TRBJ1-6, with 9 bases lining up with TRBD1. V trimming: 4 bases; J trimming: 7 bases; junction bases outside the gene matches: 9. This CDR3 contains 16 residues. Germline CDR1 SGHNT, CDR2 YYREEE (reference sequence). The DNA for the CDR3 is TGTGCCAGCAGCACCAAGGGACAGGGACAGAATTCACCCCTCCACTTT. Translation gives CASSTKGQGQNSPLHF.

The J gene is TRBJ2-1, the V gene TRBV5-1; TRBD1 is a possible D gene (6 bases). Germline V gives CDR1 SGHRS, CDR2 YFSETQ. This CDR3 region has 15 residues. V lost 3 bases and J lost 0, with 10 bases in between. The CDR3 loop reads CASSSGQSSYNEQFF. CDR3 nucleotides: TGCGCCAGCAGCTCGGGACAAAGCTCCTACAATGAGCAGTTCTTC. Looking up the rest from reference TRBV5-1 and TRBJ2-1 gives the full variable domain: KAGVTQTPRYLIKTRGQQVTLSCSPISGHRSVSWYQQTPGQGLQFLFEYFSETQRNKGNFPGRFSGRQFSNSRSEMNVSTLELGDSALYLCASSSGQSSYNEQFFGPGTRLTVL.

This chain links TRBV7-8 with TRBJ1-1, with 7 nucleotides matching TRBD1. V lost 1 base to trimming and J lost 7 bases; unmatched junction nucleotides: 6. The CDR3 covers 14 residues. Germline assignment: CDR1 SGHVS and CDR2 FQNEAQ. The CDR3 DNA follows: TGTGCCAGCAGCTTAGGAGGGACAGCATTTGAAGCTTTCTTT. Translation gives CASSLGGTAFEAFF.

The gene calls are TRBV5-5 and TRBJ2-1; the match to TRBD2 covers 14 bases. Trimming cost V 4 bases and J 0 bases; bases outside gene matches: 9. CDR1 and CDR2 from the germline V gene are SGHKS and YYEKEE (reference sequence). The CDR3 is 19 amino acids. CDR3 residues: CASSPGTSGGSGSYNEQFF. The CDR3 nucleotides read TGTGCCAGCAGCCCAGGGACTAGCGGGGGTAGCGGCTCCTACAATGAGCAGTTCTTC.

The chain employs TRBV27 and TRBJ2-4, with TRBD2 matching 9 bases. Germline CDR1 reads MNHEY; CDR2 reads SMNVEV (reference sequence). V lost 7 bases and J lost 1; bases outside the gene matches: 14. The CDR3 loop spans 18 amino acids. CDR3 DNA: TGTGCCAGCAAGACTAGCGGCCAGGGCAGGTGGGCCAAAAACATTCAGTACTTC. It encodes CASKTSGQGRWAKNIQYF.

This chain uses TRBV6-5 with TRBJ1-2; weak D call: TRBD1 (6 bases). V gave up 6 bases and J gave up 4 bases, with 15 bases separating them. This CDR3 has 14 amino acids. The germline V gene has CDR1 MNHEY and CDR2 SVGAGI. CDR3 loop: CASSQGQRVYGYTF. CDR3 bases: TGTGCCAGCAGCCAGGGACAACGGGTCTATGGCTACACCTTC.

V is TRBV5-6 and J is TRBJ2-7, with TRBD2 matching over 9 bases. The trim removed 4 bases at V and 5 bases at J, leaving 13 bases unmatched. Germline loops: CDR1 SGHDT, CDR2 YYEEEE. CDR3 length: 16 amino acids. The CDR3 is CASSPGLASVGNEQYF. The CDR3 region has the DNA TGTGCCAGCAGCCCGGGACTAGCCTCAGTCGGGAACGAGCAGTACTTC. Using reference TRBV5-6 and TRBJ2-7 for the parts outside the CDR3, the full variable domain is DAGVTQSPTHLIKTRGQQVTLRCSPKSGHDTVSWYQQALGQGPQFIFQYYEEEERQRGNFPDRFSGHQFPNYSSELNVNALLLGDSALYLCASSPGLASVGNEQYFGPGTRLTVT.

This clone occurred once. J is TRBJ2-5 and V is TRBV3-1 (or the pseudogene TRBV3-2), with D possibly TRBD1 on 5 matching bases. V lost 1 base to trimming and J lost 5 bases, with 5 bases between them. CDR1 and CDR2 from the germline V gene are LGHDT and YNNKEL (reference sequence). CDR3 size: 12 residues. CDR3 nucleotide sequence: TGTGCCAGCAGCCAAGGGGGCGAGACCCAGTACTTC. Its protein product is CASSQGGETQYF.

The table lists this clone with a count of one. The chain recombines TRBV2 with TRBJ2-1, with a tentative D call TRBD1 (5 bases). Germline CDR1 is SNHLY and CDR2 is FYNNEI. The CDR3 loop spans 12 amino acids. V gave up 6 bases and J gave up 3 bases, with 6 bases separating them. In DNA form, the CDR3 reads TGTGCCAGCAGAGGGGACTACAATGAGCAGTTCTTC. The encoded protein is CASRGDYNEQFF.

This clone was picked up one time. The rearrangement uses TRBV5-1 and TRBJ2-7, with a tentative D call TRBD2 (5 bases). V lost 4 bases and J 2 bases, leaving 10 bases between the germline ends. The V gene's germline CDR1 is SGHRS and CDR2 YFSETQ. The CDR3 totals 13 residues. In nucleotides, the CDR3 is TGCGCCAGCAGCCGGACGGGGACCTACGAGCAGTACTTC. This encodes CASSRTGTYEQYF.

This chain connects TRBV18 to TRBJ2-3, with D tentatively TRBD2 (5 bases). This CDR3 comprises 15 residues. Trimming shortened V by 3 bases and J by 0 bases, and 10 bases separated the two germline ends. CDR1 is KGHSH and CDR2 is LQKENI in the germline V gene. CDR3 region: CASSPGAASTDTQYF. The CDR3 bases are TGTGCCAGCTCACCCGGAGCGGCCAGCACAGATACGCAGTATTTT.

The V and J genes are TRBV30 and TRBJ1-1; no definite D call. Trimming left V 1 base short and J 4 bases short, with 10 bases between. CDR3 size: 13 residues. Germline CDR1 GTSNPN, CDR2 SVGIG (reference sequence). The CDR3: CAWSASGSTEAFF. The CDR3 region has the DNA TGTGCCTGGAGTGCTTCCGGGTCCACTGAAGCTTTCTTT.

The chain recombines TRBV6-1 with TRBJ2-5; 9 bases are shared with TRBD1. This CDR3 region has 14 residues. V shed 3 bases, J shed 4 bases, and the junction held 3 bases outside the gene matches. CDR1 is MNHNS, CDR2 SASEGT, per germline. CDR3 in amino acids: CASSEHRGRETQYF. Here the CDR3 DNA reads TGTGCCAGCAGTGAGCACAGGGGGCGAGAGACCCAGTACTTC.

The rearrangement links TRBV7-9 to TRBJ2-5; 11 bases match TRBD2. Germline assignment: CDR1 SEHNR and CDR2 FQNEAQ (reference sequence). After removal of 6 bases from V and 4 bases from J, the junction contained 4 bases not matched to a gene. This CDR3 is built from 14 residues. DNA of the CDR3: TGTGCCAGCAGAGATAGCGGGGGGGTAGAGACCCAGTACTTC. Translated, it gives CASRDSGGVETQYF.

This rearrangement joins TRBV11-2 to TRBJ1-6; 7 bases match TRBD1. V trimming: 6 bases; J trimming: 14 bases; junction bases outside the gene matches: 16. The germline gives CDR1 SGHAT, CDR2 FQNNGV. The CDR3 consists of 15 residues. The CDR3 sequence is CASSNQGQYDVSLHF. CDR3 nucleotides: TGTGCCAGCAGTAACCAGGGACAGTATGATGTATCCCTCCACTTT.

Written as DNA, the CDR3 is TGTGCCAGCAGCTGGGCAGGGGCGGATTCACCCCTCCACTTT. As protein: CASSWAGADSPLHF. The genes are TRBV5-4 and TRBJ1-6; D might be TRBD1 (6 bases). CDR3 length: 14 amino acids. Germline CDR1 is SGHNT and CDR2 is YYREEE (reference sequence). Trimming shortened V by 3 bases and J by 8 bases, and 12 bases separated the two germline ends.

J is TRBJ2-3 and V is TRBV5-1; TRBD2 agrees at 9 bases. The junction had 5 bases not matched to a gene; V was cut back by 3 bases and J by 3 bases. The CDR3 has 15 residues. CDR1 is SGHRS and CDR2 is YFSETQ in the germline V gene. The CDR3 loop reads CASSSGLAGTDTQYF. CDR3 in DNA: TGCGCCAGCAGCTCGGGACTAGCTGGTACAGATACGCAGTATTTT.

V usage is TRBV9 and J usage is TRBJ1-3; D uncertain. Germline V gives CDR1 SGDLS, CDR2 YYNGEE. The V gene lost 0 bases and the J gene lost 0 bases, with 19 bases spanning the gap. The CDR3 totals 19 residues. The CDR3 is CASSVVPTAHRDSGNTIYF. The CDR3 DNA follows: TGTGCCAGCAGCGTAGTCCCAACAGCCCATAGAGACTCTGGAAACACCATATATTTT.

The chain links TRBV10-3 to TRBJ2-6; 8 nucleotides line up with TRBD2. Germline loops: CDR1 ENHRY, CDR2 SYGVKD. This CDR3 region has 19 residues. The V and J ends lost 6 bases and 2 bases, in that order; junction bases with no gene match: 15. The CDR3 nucleotides are TGTGCCATCAGGGAAACGGGTCCCGTCGGGGGGGCTGGGGCCAACGTCCTGACTTTC. Its protein product is CAIRETGPVGGAGANVLTF.